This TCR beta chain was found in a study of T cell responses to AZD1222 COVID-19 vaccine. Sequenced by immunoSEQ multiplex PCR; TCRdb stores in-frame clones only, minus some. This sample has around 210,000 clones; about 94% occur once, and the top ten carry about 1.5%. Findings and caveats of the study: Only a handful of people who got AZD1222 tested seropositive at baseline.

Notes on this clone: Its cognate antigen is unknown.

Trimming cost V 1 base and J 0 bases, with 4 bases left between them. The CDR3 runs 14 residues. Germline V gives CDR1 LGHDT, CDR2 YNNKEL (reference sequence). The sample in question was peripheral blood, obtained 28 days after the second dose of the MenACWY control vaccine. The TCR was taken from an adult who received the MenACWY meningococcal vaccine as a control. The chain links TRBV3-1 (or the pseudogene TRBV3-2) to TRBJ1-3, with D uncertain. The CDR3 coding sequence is TGTGCCAGCAGCCAAGTTAACTCTGGAAACACCATATATTTT. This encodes CASSQVNSGNTIYF.